Listed below are T cell receptor beta chains from one sample, sequenced in a study of OX40 agonist ivuxolimab in advanced cancers. TCRdb's table, derived via immunoSEQ multiplex PCR, lists solely in-frame clones and lacks some. The repertoire consists of about 88,000 clones, with roughly 85% occurring once and the leading ten covering 0.2% to 0.25%. Material: CD4+ or CD8+ T cells sorted from blood, obtained in a trial of the OX40 agonist ivuxolimab. All receptors derive from an adult with an advanced solid tumor such as melanoma, head and neck, liver or kidney cancer. The CDR3 runs from the conserved cysteine through the conserved F or W. The order of the fields is clone size, J gene, V gene, D gene, CDR3 DNA, CDR3 protein. The D gene is left open where the match is weak. Some rows have no size entry. The others give once, few or many, or a class for an expanded clone.

NA | TRBJ2-5 | TRBV28 | NA | TGTGCCAGCAGCCAGGGGTGGGGGGAGACCCAGTACTTC | CASSQGWGETQYF
NA | TRBJ1-1 | TRBV6-5 | NA | TGTGCCAGCAGTTACCCGACAGGTTCGGCTTTCTTT | CASSYPTGSAFF
NA | TRBJ1-5 | TRBV30 | TRBD1 | TGTGCCTGGAGTTCACCGGACAGGATGGGCATACCACGAAGCAATCAGCCCCAGCATTTT | CAWSSPDRMGIPRSNQPQHF
NA | TRBJ1-2 | TRBV5-1 | NA | TGCGCCAGCAGCCCCGGGACATCTGGCTATGGCTACACCTTC | CASSPGTSGYGYTF
NA | TRBJ2-3 | TRBV7-2 | NA | TGTGCCAGCAGCTTAAGGCCCTCCACAGATACGCAGTATTTT | CASSLRPSTDTQYF
NA | TRBJ2-3 | TRBV5-1 | NA | TGCGCCAGCAGCTTGGGCCCTGGGGGTGGAGATACGCAGTATTTT | CASSLGPGGGDTQYF
NA | TRBJ1-4 | TRBV5-1 | NA | TGCGCCAGCAGCCCACCGACAGGACTTGCAACTAATGAAAAACTGTTTTTT | CASSPPTGLATNEKLFF
NA | TRBJ1-6 | TRBV30 | NA | TGTGCCTGGACGGCCAACAGGCCAAGCTCCTATAATTCACCCCTCCACTTT | CAWTANRPSSYNSPLHF
NA | TRBJ1-1 | TRBV19 | TRBD1 | TGTGCCAGTAAGACAGGGGGGCCCCTGAACACTGAAGCTTTCTTT | CASKTGGPLNTEAFF
NA | TRBJ1-1 | TRBV25-1 | TRBD1 | TGTGCCAGCAGTCAGGACAGGATAAGGACTGAAGCTTTCTTT | CASSQDRIRTEAFF
NA | TRBJ1-6 | TRBV15 | NA | TGTGCCACCAGCAGAGATCTGAATTCACCCCTCCACTTT | CATSRDLNSPLHF
few | TRBJ1-1 | TRBV27 | TRBD1 | TGTGCCAGCTGGGACAGGGTGAACGCTGAAGCTTTCTTT | CASWDRVNAEAFF
NA | TRBJ2-1 | TRBV5-8 | TRBD1 | TGTGCCAGCAGCAGGGACAGGGGGCGAAATGAGCAGTTCTTC | CASSRDRGRNEQFF
NA | TRBJ1-4 | TRBV2 | TRBD1 | TGTGCCAGCAGTGCCGACAGGGTTCTTAATGAAAAACTGTTTTTT | CASSADRVLNEKLFF
NA | TRBJ2-1 | TRBV7-2 | TRBD1 | TGTGCCAGCAGCTTAAAAAGGGGGCCCTCCGGGGAGCAGTTCTTC | CASSLKRGPSGEQFF
NA | TRBJ2-3 | TRBV7-2 | TRBD2 | TGTGCCAGCAGCCGACGATCACTAGCGGGCACAGATACGCAGTATTTT | CASSRRSLAGTDTQYF
once | TRBJ2-7 | TRBV4-1 | TRBD2 | TGCGCCAGCAGCCAAGGCCTAGCGGGAGGTGGCGAGCAGTACTTC | CASSQGLAGGGEQYF
NA | TRBJ1-1 | TRBV5-5 | NA | TGTGCCAGCAGCCACCGGATAGGGGCACAGAACACTGAAGCTTTCTTT | CASSHRIGAQNTEAFF
NA | TRBJ2-3 | TRBV7-2 | TRBD2 | TGTGCCAGCAGTGGGGGGACTAGGGCCGGGGATACGCAGTATTTT | CASSGGTRAGDTQYF
NA | TRBJ2-1 | TRBV11-3 | NA | TGTGCCAGCACTCAGACAGGACGCTCCTACAATGAGCAGTTCTTC | CASTQTGRSYNEQFF
NA | TRBJ1-1 | TRBV25-1 | TRBD1 | TGTGCCAGCAGTATACCGGGACAGGGTGGCACTGAAGCTTTCTTT | CASSIPGQGGTEAFF
NA | TRBJ1-2 | TRBV9 | NA | TGTGCCAGCAGCGTAGATTTGGGTGGGGGTAGTAGGCGGAGATTCTATGGCTACACCTTC | CASSVDLGGGSRRRFYGYTF
NA | TRBJ2-2 | TRBV27 | TRBD1 | TGTGCCACCTCTCCCCGGGACAGGGGGCCCGGGGAGCTGTTTTTT | CATSPRDRGPGELFF